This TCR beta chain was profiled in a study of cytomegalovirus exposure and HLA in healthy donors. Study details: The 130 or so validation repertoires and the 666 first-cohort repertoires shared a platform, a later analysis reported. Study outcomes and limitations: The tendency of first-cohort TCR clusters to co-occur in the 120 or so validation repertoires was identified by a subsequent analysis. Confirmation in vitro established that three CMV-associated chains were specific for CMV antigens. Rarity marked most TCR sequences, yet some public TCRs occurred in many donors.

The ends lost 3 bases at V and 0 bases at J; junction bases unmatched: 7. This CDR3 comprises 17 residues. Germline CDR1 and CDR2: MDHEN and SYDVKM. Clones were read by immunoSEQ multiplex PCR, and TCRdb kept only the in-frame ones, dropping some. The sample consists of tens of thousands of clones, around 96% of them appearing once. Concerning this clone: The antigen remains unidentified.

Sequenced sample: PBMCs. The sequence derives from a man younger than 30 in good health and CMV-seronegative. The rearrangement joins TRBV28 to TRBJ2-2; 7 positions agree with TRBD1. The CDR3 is CASSFIRDSSNTGELFF. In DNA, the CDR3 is TGTGCCAGCAGTTTCATTCGGGACAGCTCGAACACCGGGGAGCTGTTTTTT. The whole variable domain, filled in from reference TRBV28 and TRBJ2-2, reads DVKVTQSSRYLVKRTGEKVFLECVQDMDHENMFWYRQDPGLGLRLIYFSYDVKMKEKGDIPEGYSVSREKKERFSLILESASTNQTSMYLCASSFIRDSSNTGELFFGEGSRLTVL.